A selection of T cell receptor beta chains follows, all from one sample in a study of memory CD4+ T cells and cytomegalovirus serostatus. Sequencing was performed with immunoSEQ multiplex PCR; in TCRdb, only in-frame clones are kept and a portion is missing. Among about 44,000 clones listed, more than 65% were seen once. Material for sequencing was memory CD4+ T cells from blood. The receptors here all came from an adult in good health and CMV-seronegative. The CDR3 runs from the conserved cysteine through the conserved F or W. The D gene is left open where the match is weak. Clone size, where shown, is once, few, many, or a class for clones that have expanded.

NA TRBJ2-7 NA TRBV19 CASSRQGGYEQYF TGTGCCAGTAGCCGACAGGGAGGATACGAGCAGTACTTC
NA TRBJ2-1 TRBD1 TRBV18 CASSPESPGGSDEQFF TGTGCCAGCTCACCTGAATCCCCAGGGGGCAGCGATGAGCAGTTCTTC
few TRBJ2-3 NA TRBV7-2 CASSYTVGDTQYF TGTGCCAGCAGCTACACGGTCGGAGATACGCAGTATTTT
few TRBJ2-7 NA TRBV7-9 CASSLGAVWDEQYF TGTGCCAGCAGCCTAGGGGCGGTGTGGGACGAGCAGTACTTC
NA TRBJ1-1 NA TRBV19 CASNLEGDTEAFF TGTGCCAGTAATCTTGAGGGGGACACTGAAGCTTTCTTT
once TRBJ2-2 TRBD2 TRBV5-6 CASSWASGTTQTGELFF TGTGCCAGCAGCTGGGCTAGCGGAACAACTCAGACCGGGGAGCTGTTTTTT
few TRBJ1-2 NA TRBV6-1 CASTKEGYGYTF TGTGCCAGCACAAAAGAGGGCTATGGCTACACCTTC
few TRBJ2-1 NA TRBV11-2 CASSLKPPSLEQFF TGTGCCAGCAGCTTAAAACCCCCTTCCCTTGAGCAGTTCTTC
NA TRBJ2-7 NA TRBV7-2 CASSLPSSGAEYF TGTGCCAGCAGCTTACCCAGTTCCGGGGCTGAGTACTTC
NA TRBJ2-7 TRBD1 TRBV10-1 CASSRDRVWGEQYF TGCGCCAGCAGTCGGGACAGGGTATGGGGCGAGCAGTACTTC
once TRBJ2-3 NA TRBV6-6 CASSYGGRSTDTQYF TGTGCCAGCAGTTACGGTGGCCGCTCCACAGATACGCAGTATTTT
NA TRBJ2-3 NA TRBV14 CASSHRDFTDTQYF TGTGCCAGCAGCCACCGGGACTTCACAGATACGCAGTATTTT
NA TRBJ2-3 NA TRBV5-1 CASSRDLPTDTQYF TGCGCCAGCAGTCGGGACCTCCCCACAGATACGCAGTATTTT
NA TRBJ2-1 NA TRBV30 CAWSPGQIGEQFF TGTGCCTGGAGTCCCGGACAGATCGGGGAGCAGTTCTTC
NA TRBJ2-1 TRBD2 TRBV2 CASQSRGGRYNEQFF TGTGCCAGCCAGAGTCGGGGGGGCCGCTACAATGAGCAGTTCTTC
NA TRBJ1-3 TRBD1 TRBV7-3 CASSRDSNSGNTIYF TGTGCCAGCAGCCGGGACAGCAACTCTGGAAACACCATATATTTT
NA TRBJ1-1 NA TRBV29-1 CSGGDSAPGVAFF TGCAGCGGTGGGGACTCGGCCCCGGGGGTCGCTTTCTTT
once TRBJ1-1 NA TRBV7-2 CASSSLSTSRGNTEAFF TGTGCCAGCAGCTCCCTCTCGACTTCCAGGGGGAACACTGAAGCTTTCTTT
few TRBJ1-5 TRBD1 TRBV28 CASMGQGFGQPQHF TGTGCCAGCATGGGACAGGGTTTTGGTCAGCCCCAGCATTTT
NA TRBJ1-3 NA TRBV6-6 CASSSYSGNTIYF TGTGCCAGCAGCTCGTACTCTGGAAACACCATATATTTT
NA TRBJ1-2 NA TRBV5-3 CARDRANYGYTF TGTGCCAGAGACAGAGCTAACTATGGCTACACCTTC
few TRBJ1-2 NA TRBV6-1 CASSAGIRYGYTF TGTGCCAGCAGTGCCGGGATTAGATATGGCTACACCTTC
NA TRBJ2-6 NA TRBV5-8 CASSLAVKAGANVLTF TGTGCCAGCAGCTTGGCCGTGAAGGCTGGGGCCAACGTCCTGACTTTC
NA TRBJ2-7 NA TRBV6-6 CASSYAGDSYEQYF TGTGCCAGCAGTTACGCAGGGGATAGCTACGAGCAGTACTTC
NA TRBJ2-7 TRBD1 TRBV4-1 CASSQVNLFDRGYEQYF TGCGCCAGCAGCCAAGTTAACCTCTTCGACAGGGGCTACGAGCAGTACTTC
NA TRBJ1-5 NA TRBV28 CASRQGADQPQHF TGTGCCAGCAGGCAGGGAGCGGATCAGCCCCAGCATTTT
NA TRBJ1-3 NA TRBV5-5 CASSTGQTGNTIYF TGTGCCAGCAGCACCGGACAGACTGGAAACACCATATATTTT
NA TRBJ1-3 NA TRBV18 CASSVKSGNTIYF TGTGCCAGCTCAGTGAAATCGGGAAACACCATATATTTT
NA TRBJ1-1 TRBD1 TRBV6-6 CASSTSQGYGTEAFF TGTGCCAGCAGTACCTCACAGGGGTATGGCACTGAAGCTTTCTTT
NA TRBJ2-3 NA TRBV6-5 CASSWTVYTDTQYF TGTGCCAGCAGTTGGACAGTCTACACAGATACGCAGTATTTT
once TRBJ1-2 TRBD1 TRBV4-1 CASSDPPGQVFSYTF TGCGCCAGCAGCGATCCTCCGGGACAGGTTTTTTCCTACACCTTC